This T cell receptor beta chain was obtained from a study of blood T cells in healthy people across ages. A second 7 to 11 cycle PCR used barcoded and J-beta primers. TCRdb processed the 5' RACE reads anew with MiXCR; each CDR3 protein has one entry. Of some 1.8 million distinct CDR3 sequences listed, roughly two fifths are singletons. CDR3 length equals 14 residues. Germline-derived CDR1 and CDR2 are SQVTM and ANQGSEA. V was clipped by 4 bases and J by 6 bases; unmatched bases: 8. Study-level results: There was a strong correlation between TCR beta diversity and naive T cell percentage.

This clonotype was detected only a few times. The target antigen is unknown. The sequencing sample was made of blood. J is TRBJ2-1 and V is TRBV29-1; TRBD2 matches at 8 bases. The receptor was isolated from a human donor in good health. CDR3 DNA: TGCAGCGTTGGAGGGACTAGAGGAAGCAATGAGCAGTTCTTC. Residues: CSVGGTRGSNEQFF.